This T cell receptor (beta chain) comes out of a study of cytomegalovirus exposure and HLA in healthy donors. Study-wide results and caveats: The study labeled 164 TCR beta chains cytomegalovirus-associated. About 90% or about 30% of the time was how often most TCR beta V segments were productive, according to an earlier analysis.

On this clone itself: Its antigen is still unknown.

PCR primers comprised 60 Vbeta and 13 Jbeta primers. Repertoires were generated with immunoSEQ multiplex PCR, while TCRdb's copy carries only in-frame clones and drops some. The sample contains 150,000 to 200,000 clones, approximately 79% of which appear only once. J lost 4 bases, V lost 0 bases, and 5 bases had no gene match. The CDR3 is 15 amino acids. Germline V lookup: CDR1 LNHNV, CDR2 YYDKDF (reference sequence). Unrecorded immune exposures were likely, despite nominal health at sampling. Sequencing was done on a sample of PBMCs. The TCR originated in a woman aged 45-65 years in good health and CMV-seropositive. The chain uses TRBV15 and TRBJ2-5; 7 nucleotides match TRBD2. This CDR3 is CATSRDPGGSETQYF. For the CDR3, the DNA is TGTGCCACCAGCAGAGATCCGGGAGGTTCAGAGACCCAGTACTTC.